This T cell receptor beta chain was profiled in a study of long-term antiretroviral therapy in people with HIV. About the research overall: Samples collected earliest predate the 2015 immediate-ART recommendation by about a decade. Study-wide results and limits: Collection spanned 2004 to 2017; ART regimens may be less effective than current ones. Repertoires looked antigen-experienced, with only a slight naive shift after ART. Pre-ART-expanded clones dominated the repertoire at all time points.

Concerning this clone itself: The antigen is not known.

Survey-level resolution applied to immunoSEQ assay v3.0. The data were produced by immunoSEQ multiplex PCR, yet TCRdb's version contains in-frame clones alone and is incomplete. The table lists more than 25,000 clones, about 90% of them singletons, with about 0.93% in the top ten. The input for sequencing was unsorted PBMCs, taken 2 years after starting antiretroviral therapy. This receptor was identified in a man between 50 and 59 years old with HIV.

The CDR3 DNA follows: TGTGCCAGCAGCCCCCTAAGGGATCAGCCCCAGCATTTT. It specifies CASSPLRDQPQHF. The rearrangement joins TRBV6-1 to TRBJ1-5; no definite D call. The germline V and J ends were trimmed by 6 bases and 5 bases, with 11 bases remaining between them. This CDR3 comprises 13 residues. Germline loops: CDR1 MNHNS, CDR2 SASEGT.